This T cell receptor (beta chain) was retrieved from a study of shared clonotypes between healthy human individuals. The CDR3 is 15 residues long. V trimming: 1 base; J trimming: 3 bases; junction bases outside the gene matches: 3. Germline V gene lookup returns CDR1 SGHDT and CDR2 YYEEEE. Libraries were prepared by immunoSEQ multiplex PCR; TCRdb keeps only in-frame clonotypes and omits some of them. The sample lists some 2,500,000 clones, 90% to 95% occurring once. Sequenced input: naive CD4+ T cells from PBMCs. Subset here: CD45RA+ positively selected. The clonotype originates from a man in his late teens or twenties in good health. Some clones in this sample may be carry-over from other donors' samples. This sequence joins TRBV5-6 and TRBJ1-5, with 8 nucleotides matching TRBD1. CDR3 sequence (DNA): TGTGCCAGCAGCTTGATGGACAGGGACAATCAGCCCCAGCATTTT. This codes for CASSLMDRDNQPQHF.